This TCR beta chain was captured in a study of response to subunit inactivated influenza vaccine. General observations from the study: Authors suggested seasonal influenza vaccinations each recruit few new T cells.

J lost 2 bases, V lost 0 bases, and 5 bases had no gene match. This CDR3 is 15 amino acids long. CDR1 DFQATT and CDR2 SNEGSKA come from the germline V gene (reference sequence). Points on this clonotype: Its antigen is still unknown.

Via MiXCR, TCRdb re-called the RT-PCR reads, giving one row per CDR3 protein. Of hundreds of thousands of distinct CDR3 sequences listed, 25% are singletons. The sample in question was CD4+ T cells sorted from PBMCs, obtained 5 days after vaccination. V usage is TRBV20-1 and J usage is TRBJ2-5, with TRBD2 matching over 8 bases. This receptor was identified in a man over 45 who received an inactivated influenza vaccine. CDR3 nucleotides: TGCAGTGCTAGAGATGTGCGGGAGGCTCAAGAGACCCAGTACTTC. Translating it yields CSARDVREAQETQYF.